Following are 30 T cell receptor beta chains from one sample sequenced in a study of blood T cell repertoires in COVID-19. TCRdb's copy holds only in-frame clones and misses some; the assay was immunoSEQ multiplex PCR. The profile shows tens of thousands of clones, around 87% of them singletons. The sequenced sample consisted of peripheral blood. Source of these receptors: a human donor in a cohort sampled during active COVID-19.

This sequence joins TRBV7-8 and TRBJ2-7; 9 bases line up with TRBD2. Germline lookup yields CDR1 SGHVS and CDR2 FQNEAQ. The CDR3 totals 17 residues. The V gene end was trimmed by 5 bases and the J gene end by 1 base; junction bases not matched to a gene: 12. DNA for the CDR3: TGTGCCAGCAGCCGTTCAAGTCCTAGCGGGGTATCCTACGAGCAGTACTTC. Its protein product is CASSRSSPSGVSYEQYF.

This chain connects TRBV28 to TRBJ2-7; perhaps TRBD1 as D (5 bases). CDR1 MDHEN and CDR2 SYDVKM come from the germline V gene. This CDR3 spans 14 amino acids. Between the trimmed V and J ends, which lost 3 bases and 6 bases, there was a span of 15 bases. In nucleotides, the CDR3 is TGTGCCAGCAGTTTTTGGCAGGCCCAGGGCGAGCAGTACTTC. This sequence encodes CASSFWQAQGEQYF.

The chain links TRBV7-3 to TRBJ2-1; D is uncertain. V lost 2 bases, J lost 9 bases, and 11 bases lay in between. This CDR3 contains 13 residues. Germline CDR1 and CDR2: SGHTA and FQGTGA. CDR3 nucleotides: TGTGCCAGCAGCTTAGACCACCTAGGTGAGCAGTTCTTC. This sequence encodes CASSLDHLGEQFF.

The J gene is TRBJ1-3, the V gene TRBV4-1; D is unresolved. V dropped 3 bases and J dropped 0 bases, with 12 bases sitting between them. The CDR3 sequence is 16 residues long. CDR1 and CDR2 from the germline V gene are MGHRA and YSYEKL. CDR3: CASSQATDFSGNTIYF. CDR3 in DNA: TGCGCCAGCAGCCAGGCTACGGACTTCTCTGGAAACACCATATATTTT.

The genes are TRBV19 and TRBJ2-5; 8 bases are a match to TRBD1. V shed 8 bases, J shed 4 bases, and the junction held 9 bases outside the gene matches. Germline-derived CDR1 and CDR2 are LNHDA and SQIVND (reference sequence). CDR3 length: 14 residues. This CDR3 is CASGGGTGGETQYF. The CDR3 bases are TGTGCCAGTGGGGGCGGAACAGGGGGAGAGACCCAGTACTTC.

The V and J genes are TRBV4-3 and TRBJ2-7, with TRBD2 identical over 9 bases. The germline CDR1 and CDR2 sequences are LGHNA and YSLEER. The CDR3 spans 15 residues. V lost 0 bases, J lost 3 bases, and 3 bases stayed unmatched. As DNA, the CDR3 is TGCGCCAGCAGCCAAGAAATAGCGGGGGTCTACGAGCAGTACTTC. Its translation: CASSQEIAGVYEQYF.

Note on this clone: The junction departs from the called germline gene at one end, perhaps through a read error. The chain joins TRBV7-7 to TRBJ1-2; D call uncertain. Germline-derived CDR1 and CDR2 are SSHAT and FNYEAQ (reference sequence). This CDR3 has 16 residues. CDR3 sequence reads: CASSLDSGEVYYGYTF. DNA for the CDR3: TGTGCTAGCAGCTTAGATTCTGGGGAGGTTTACTATGGCTACACCTTC.

The V gene is TRBV3-1 (or the pseudogene TRBV3-2), the J gene TRBJ2-7; 7 positions match TRBD2. The CDR3 runs to 13 residues. Germline-derived CDR1 and CDR2 are LGHDT and YNNKEL (reference sequence). V shed 8 bases, J shed 6 bases, and the junction held 10 bases outside the gene matches. CDR3 protein: CASGRRESGEQYF. As DNA, the CDR3 is TGTGCCAGCGGTCGGCGGGAGAGTGGCGAGCAGTACTTC.

J is TRBJ2-2 and V is TRBV6-2 or TRBV6-3; D call uncertain. CDR1 and CDR2 (germline): MNHEY, SVGEGT. CDR3 length: 16 amino acids. The V end lost 4 bases, the J end lost 5 bases, and 17 bases lay between the germline ends. The CDR3 sequence is CASSSLVDAWTGELFF. As DNA, the CDR3 is TGTGCCAGCAGTTCCCTAGTAGACGCTTGGACCGGGGAGCTGTTTTTT.

The rearrangement joins TRBV14 to TRBJ2-7, with TRBD1 matching 9 bases. Germline CDR1 and CDR2: SGHDN and FVKESK. The CDR3 length is 13 residues. The junction had 7 bases not matched to a gene; V was cut back by 7 bases and J by 6 bases. The CDR3 region has the DNA TGTGCCAGCAATCGGGACAGGGTGGCCGAGCAGTACTTC. This sequence encodes CASNRDRVAEQYF.

The rearrangement joins TRBV13 to TRBJ2-4; the D gene is possibly TRBD1 (5 bases). This CDR3 spans 17 amino acids. V shed 1 base and J shed 5 bases, with 18 bases lying between them. Germline V lookup: CDR1 PRHDT, CDR2 FYEKMQ (reference sequence). This CDR3 is CASSLALDRATENIQYF. The CDR3 coding sequence is TGTGCCAGCAGCTTAGCCCTCGACAGAGCGACAGAAAACATTCAGTACTTC. Together with reference TRBV13 and TRBJ2-4, the CDR3 gives the full variable domain: AAGVIQSPRHLIKEKRETATLKCYPIPRHDTVYWYQQGPGQDPQFLISFYEKMQSDKGSIPDRFSAQQFSDYHSELNMSSLELGDSALYFCASSLALDRATENIQYFGAGTRLSVL.

This rearrangement joins TRBV28 to TRBJ2-2; maybe TRBD2 (5 bases). The CDR3 sequence is 16 residues long. The ends were cut back, 6 bases at V and 1 base at J, with 15 bases in the middle. The germline CDR1 and CDR2 sequences are MDHEN and SYDVKM. The CDR3 DNA reads TGTGCCAGCAGGGTCAGCGGTGGAGGGAACACCGGGGAGCTGTTTTTT. Encoded protein: CASRVSGGGNTGELFF.

The rearrangement joins TRBV12-3 or TRBV12-4 to TRBJ2-7, with D unclear. Trimming shortened V by 0 bases and J by 7 bases, and 10 bases separated the two germline ends. CDR3 size: 13 residues. CDR3 sequence reads: CASSLARGSEQYF. The DNA of the CDR3 is TGTGCCAGCAGTTTAGCGCGAGGAAGTGAGCAGTACTTC.

This clone occurred a few times. This sequence joins TRBV28 and TRBJ1-1; 10 bases agree with TRBD1. Germline CDR1 MDHEN, CDR2 SYDVKM. The CDR3 runs to 14 residues. V gave up 5 bases and J gave up 11 bases; unmatched junction bases: 11. CDR3 region: CASSPGQGIFLAFF. The CDR3, as DNA: TGTGCCAGCAGTCCGGGACAGGGGATCTTTTTGGCTTTCTTT.

This chain joins TRBV5-1 and TRBJ2-3, with D possibly being TRBD1 (6 bases). The CDR3 runs 13 residues. CDR1 is SGHRS, CDR2 YFSETQ, per germline. Trimming took 2 bases from V and 3 from J, leaving 7 bases between them. CDR3 protein: CASSLTGTDTQYF. The CDR3 bases are TGCGCCAGCAGCTTAACAGGGACAGATACGCAGTATTTT.

The V gene is TRBV5-1, the J gene TRBJ2-7, with TRBD2 as a possible D gene (6 bases). V dropped 5 bases and J dropped 5 bases, with 17 bases sitting between them. Germline CDR1 SGHRS, CDR2 YFSETQ. This CDR3 comprises 14 residues. The CDR3: CASRLGGDSDEQYF. The CDR3 coding sequence is TGCGCCAGCAGACTGGGGGGAGATTCCGACGAGCAGTACTTC.

The chain employs TRBV28 and TRBJ2-7, with 9 bases fitting TRBD1. The CDR3 consists of 17 residues. Trimming cost V 2 bases and J 2 bases; bases outside gene matches: 10. From germline, CDR1 is MDHEN and CDR2 SYDVKM. For the CDR3, the DNA is TGTGCCAGCAGTTTAGGATGGGGGGGACAGGGAACCTACGAGCAGTACTTC. Its translation: CASSLGWGGQGTYEQYF.

The gene calls are TRBV19 and TRBJ2-3, with 7 positions matching TRBD1. This CDR3 has 12 residues. Germline CDR1 reads LNHDA; CDR2 reads SQIVND (reference sequence). The CDR3 nucleotides are TGTGCTACGACAGGGAACACAGATACGCAGTATTTT. Translating gives CATTGNTDTQYF. Drawing the rest from reference TRBV19 and TRBJ2-3, the complete variable domain is DGGITQSPKYLFRKEGQNVTLSCEQNLNHDAMYWYRQDPGQGLRLIYYSQIVNDFQKGDIAEGYSVSREKKESFPLTVTSAQKNPTAFYLCATTGNTDTQYFGPGTRLTVL.

The chain has TRBV11-3 and TRBJ2-1; TRBD1 might be the D (5 bases). Between the trimmed V and J ends, which lost 5 bases and 0 bases, there was a span of 11 bases. The germline CDR1 and CDR2 sequences are SGHNT and YENEEA. The length of the CDR3 is 15 residues. The CDR3 DNA is TGTGCCAGCAGCCCTCAGGGCTCCTCCTACAATGAGCAGTTCTTC. It specifies CASSPQGSSYNEQFF.

V is TRBV4-3 and J is TRBJ2-4; 8 bases map to TRBD2. The junction had 4 bases not matched to a gene; V was cut back by 0 bases and J by 0 bases. Looked up from germline, CDR1 is LGHNA and CDR2 is YSLEER. The CDR3 is made up of 17 amino acids. The CDR3 nucleotides read TGCGCCAGCAGCCAAGATCCGCTAGCGGGAGCCAAAAACATTCAGTACTTC. It specifies CASSQDPLAGAKNIQYF.

This clone was seen once. The chain employs TRBV11-3 and TRBJ2-1; D might be TRBD2 (5 bases). The germline V and J ends were trimmed by 5 bases and 1 base, with 6 bases remaining between them. This CDR3 is built from 13 residues. Looked up from germline, CDR1 is SGHNT and CDR2 is YENEEA. CDR3 sequence (DNA): TGTGCCAGCAGCCGGACTTCCTACAATGAGCAGTTCTTC. This sequence encodes CASSRTSYNEQFF.

The rearrangement joins TRBV6-2 or TRBV6-3 to TRBJ1-2; D not resolved. The CDR3 covers 12 residues. Germline-derived CDR1 and CDR2 are MNHEY and SVGEGT. V lost 4 bases and J lost 8, with 11 bases in between. The CDR3 bases are TGTGCCAGCAGTTCGGGAAATGGGGGCTACACCTTC. It translates to CASSSGNGGYTF.

The V call is TRBV28, the J call TRBJ2-7; TRBD2 matches at 9 bases. Looked up from germline, CDR1 is MDHEN and CDR2 is SYDVKM. The CDR3 totals 15 residues. V lost 5 bases, J lost 4 bases, and 9 bases stayed unmatched. The CDR3 here is CASSKVSGSQYEQYF. For the CDR3, the DNA is TGTGCCAGCAGTAAGGTTAGCGGGAGTCAGTACGAGCAGTACTTC.

The chain employs TRBV9 and TRBJ2-3; tentatively, D is TRBD2 (6 bases). V shed 4 bases and J shed 4 bases, with 13 bases lying between them. CDR1 and CDR2 from the germline V gene are SGDLS and YYNGEE. The CDR3 is 14 amino acids. CDR3 DNA sequence: TGTGCCAGCAGCACTACACGGGAGTCAGATACGCAGTATTTT. Protein sequence: CASSTTRESDTQYF.

CDR3 DNA sequence: TGTGCCAGCAGCATACCAACAGAGATCTATGGCTACACCTTC. This translates into CASSIPTEIYGYTF. V is TRBV5-8 and J is TRBJ1-2; D unresolved. Trimming cost V 4 bases and J 4 bases, with 14 bases left between them. The CDR3 runs 14 residues. Germline assignment: CDR1 SGHTS and CDR2 YDEGEE.

V and J are TRBV7-6 and TRBJ2-7; 8 bases are a match to TRBD2. The CDR3 runs 14 residues. Per the germline V gene, CDR1 is SGHVS and CDR2 is FNYEAQ. V lost 4 bases and J lost 2; bases outside the gene matches: 4. The CDR3 reads CASSSRREAYEQYF. CDR3 DNA sequence: TGTGCCAGCAGCTCCCGGCGGGAGGCCTACGAGCAGTACTTC.

This chain connects TRBV11-3 to TRBJ2-3, with 7 nucleotides matching TRBD2. The trim removed 5 bases at V and 4 bases at J, leaving 9 bases unmatched. The CDR3 extends over 15 amino acids. From germline, CDR1 is SGHNT and CDR2 YENEEA. CDR3 DNA: TGTGCCAGCAGCCTGGGGGGGAGGGAGGCAGATACGCAGTATTTT. Protein sequence: CASSLGGREADTQYF. The full variable domain, rest sourced from reference TRBV11-3 and TRBJ2-3, is EAGVVQSPRYKIIEKKQPVAFWCNPISGHNTLYWYLQNLGQGPELLIRYENEEAVDDSQLPKDRFSAERLKGVDSTLKIQPAELGDSAVYLCASSLGGREADTQYFGPGTRLTVL.

The J gene is TRBJ1-5, the V gene TRBV7-2, with D perhaps matching TRBD1 (6 bases). Trimming stripped 6 bases from V and 2 bases from J, with 11 bases between. Germline V gene lookup returns CDR1 SGHTA and CDR2 FQGNSA. The CDR3 covers 14 residues. CDR3 in amino acids: CASSRGGGNQPQHF. CDR3 nucleotide sequence: TGTGCCAGCAGTAGGGGGGGAGGCAATCAGCCCCAGCATTTT.

V usage is TRBV13 and J usage is TRBJ2-5; no clear D gene. The CDR3 contains 11 residues. V was cut by 3 bases and J by 4 bases, with 3 bases left in between. Germline V CDR1 and CDR2: PRHDT, FYEKMQ (reference sequence). CDR3 DNA: TGTGCCAGCAGCTTTCGAGAGACCCAGTACTTC. It codes for CASSFRETQYF.

The chain has TRBV7-9 and TRBJ2-5; 10 nucleotides line up with TRBD2. The CDR3 has 17 residues. Losses at the gene ends were 5 bases for V and 5 bases for J; bases not matched to a gene: 14. CDR1 is SEHNR and CDR2 is FQNEAQ in the germline V gene (reference sequence). Here the CDR3 reads CASSLRRSSGSTETQYF. As DNA, the CDR3 is TGTGCCAGCAGCCTCCGGCGGTCTAGCGGGAGTACTGAGACCCAGTACTTC. The whole variable domain, filled in from reference TRBV7-9 and TRBJ2-5, reads DTGVSQNPRHKITKRGQNVTFRCDPISEHNRLYWYRQTLGQGPEFLTYFQNEAQLEKSRLLSDRFSAERPKGSFSTLEIQRTEQGDSAMYLCASSLRRSSGSTETQYFGPGTRLLVL.